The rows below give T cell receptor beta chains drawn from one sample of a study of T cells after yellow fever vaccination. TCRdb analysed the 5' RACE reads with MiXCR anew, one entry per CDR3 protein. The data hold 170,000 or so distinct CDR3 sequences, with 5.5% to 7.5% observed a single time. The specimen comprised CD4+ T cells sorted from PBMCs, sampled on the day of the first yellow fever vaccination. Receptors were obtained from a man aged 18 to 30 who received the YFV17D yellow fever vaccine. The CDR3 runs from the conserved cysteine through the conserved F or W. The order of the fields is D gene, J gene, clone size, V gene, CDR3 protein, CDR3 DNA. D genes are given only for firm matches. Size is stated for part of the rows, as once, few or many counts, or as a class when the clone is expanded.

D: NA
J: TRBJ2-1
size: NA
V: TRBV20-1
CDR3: CSATPGRGPYNEQFF
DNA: TGCAGTGCTACCCCCGGGCGGGGACCCTACAATGAGCAGTTCTTC

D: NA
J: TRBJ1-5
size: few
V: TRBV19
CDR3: CASSRGKGQPQHF
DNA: TGTGCCAGTAGTCGGGGGAAAGGACAGCCCCAGCATTTT

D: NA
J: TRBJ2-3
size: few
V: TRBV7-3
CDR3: CASSLISAITSTDTQYF
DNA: TGTGCCAGCAGCTTAATCTCGGCTATCACTAGCACAGATACGCAGTATTTT

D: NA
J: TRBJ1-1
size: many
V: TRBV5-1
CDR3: CASSSTGKAFF
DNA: TGCGCCAGCAGCTCGACGGGGAAAGCTTTCTTT

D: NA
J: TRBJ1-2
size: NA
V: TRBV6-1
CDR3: CASSRDGANYGYTF
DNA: TGTGCCAGCAGCCGGGACGGGGCTAACTATGGCTACACCTTC

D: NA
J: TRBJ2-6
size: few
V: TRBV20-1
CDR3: CSARGGTGANVLTF
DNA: TGCAGTGCTAGAGGAGGGACTGGGGCCAACGTCCTGACTTTC

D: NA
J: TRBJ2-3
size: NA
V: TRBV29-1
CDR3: CSVLRPGSLDTQYF
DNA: TGCAGCGTTCTGCGCCCGGGCAGTCTAGATACGCAGTATTTT

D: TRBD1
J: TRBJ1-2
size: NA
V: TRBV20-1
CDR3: CSARDRDRRGYTF
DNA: TGCAGTGCTAGAGACCGGGACAGGCGGGGCTACACCTTC

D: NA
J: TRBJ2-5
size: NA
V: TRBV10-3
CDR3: CATRGRADEETQYF
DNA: TGTGCCACCAGGGGCAGGGCTGATGAGGAGACCCAGTACTTC

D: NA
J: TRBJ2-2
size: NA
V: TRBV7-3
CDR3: CASSQGGGNTGELFF
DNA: TGTGCCAGCAGCCAAGGAGGGGGTAACACCGGGGAGCTGTTTTTT

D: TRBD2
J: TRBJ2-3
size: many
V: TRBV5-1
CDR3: CASSFAAGVDTQYF
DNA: TGCGCCAGCAGCTTCGCGGCGGGGGTGGATACGCAGTATTTT

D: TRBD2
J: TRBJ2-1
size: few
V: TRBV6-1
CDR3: CASNNLGTSGLNEQFF
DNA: TGTGCCAGCAATAACCTAGGGACTAGCGGCCTTAATGAGCAGTTCTTC

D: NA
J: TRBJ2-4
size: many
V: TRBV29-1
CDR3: CSVEVVLAKNIQYF
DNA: TGCAGCGTTGAAGTGGTCCTAGCCAAAAACATTCAGTACTTC